This T cell receptor (beta chain) was recovered during a study of blood T cells in healthy people across ages. This clonotype was recorded once. A second roughly 7 to 11 cycle PCR used barcoded and J-beta primers. A template-switch adaptor with 12 random nucleotides tagged each cDNA molecule. TCRdb re-called the 5' RACE reads with MiXCR, one entry per CDR3 protein. The sample includes over 1,300,000 distinct CDR3 sequences, 59% seen only once; the top ten take 6.5% to 8.5%. Every donor gave 9.5 to 10 milliliters of peripheral blood. No fewer than 5.5 micrograms of total RNA were isolated from every sample. CDR3 length equals 17 residues. J was trimmed by 4 bases and V by 4 bases; bases with no gene match: 9. CDR1 is SGHRS, CDR2 YFSETQ, per germline.

The sequence came from a man aged 18 to 30 in good health. This chain joins TRBV5-1 and TRBJ2-1, with TRBD2 matching over 12 bases. The material sequenced was blood. CDR3 region: CASSPTSGGSKYNEQFF. Written as DNA, the CDR3 is TGCGCCAGCAGCCCTACTAGCGGGGGGTCTAAATACAATGAGCAGTTCTTC. The full variable domain, with the rest looked up from reference TRBV5-1 and TRBJ2-1, is KAGVTQTPRYLIKTRGQQVTLSCSPISGHRSVSWYQQTPGQGLQFLFEYFSETQRNKGNFPGRFSGRQFSNSRSEMNVSTLELGDSALYLCASSPTSGGSKYNEQFFGPGTRLTVL.